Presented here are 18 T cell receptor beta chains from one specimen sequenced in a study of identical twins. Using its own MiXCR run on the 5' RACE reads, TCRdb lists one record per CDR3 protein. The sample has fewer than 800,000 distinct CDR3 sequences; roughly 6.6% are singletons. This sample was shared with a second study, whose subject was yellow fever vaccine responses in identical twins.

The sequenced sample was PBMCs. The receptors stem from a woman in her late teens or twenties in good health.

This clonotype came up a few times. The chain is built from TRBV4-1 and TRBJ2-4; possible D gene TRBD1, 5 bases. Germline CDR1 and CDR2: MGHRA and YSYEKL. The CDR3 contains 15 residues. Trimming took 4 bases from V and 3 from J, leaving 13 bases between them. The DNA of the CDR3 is TGCGCCAGCAGCCGAGAGGCAAGGGGCAAAAACATTCAGTACTTC. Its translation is CASSREARGKNIQYF.

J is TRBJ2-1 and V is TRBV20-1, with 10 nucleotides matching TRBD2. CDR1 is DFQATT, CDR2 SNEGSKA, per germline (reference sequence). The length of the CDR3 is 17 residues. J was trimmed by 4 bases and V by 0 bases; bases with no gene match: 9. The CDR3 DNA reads TGCAGTGCTAGAGACCTTAGCGGGAGGCGAGATTACAATGAGCAGTTCTTC. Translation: CSARDLSGRRDYNEQFF.

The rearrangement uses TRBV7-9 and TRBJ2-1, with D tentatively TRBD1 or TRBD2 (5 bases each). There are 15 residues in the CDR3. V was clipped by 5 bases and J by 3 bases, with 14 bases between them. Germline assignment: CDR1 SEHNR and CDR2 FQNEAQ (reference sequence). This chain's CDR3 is CASSLRERVYNEQFF. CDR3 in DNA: TGTGCCAGCAGCCTCAGGGAGAGGGTCTACAATGAGCAGTTCTTC.

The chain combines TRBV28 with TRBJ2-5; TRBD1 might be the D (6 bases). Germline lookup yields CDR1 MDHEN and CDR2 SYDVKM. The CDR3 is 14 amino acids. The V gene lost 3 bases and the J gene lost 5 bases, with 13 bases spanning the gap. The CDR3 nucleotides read TGTGCCAGCAGTTTCCAGGGGAGCAGGGAGACCCAGTACTTC. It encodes CASSFQGSRETQYF.

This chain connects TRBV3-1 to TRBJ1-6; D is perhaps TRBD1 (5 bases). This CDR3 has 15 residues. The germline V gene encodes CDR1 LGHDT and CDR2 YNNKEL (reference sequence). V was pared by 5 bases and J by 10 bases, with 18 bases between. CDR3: CASSAVEGYVSPLHF. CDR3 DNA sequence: TGTGCCAGCAGCGCCGTTGAGGGGTACGTCTCACCCCTCCACTTT. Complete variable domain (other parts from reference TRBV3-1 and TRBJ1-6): DTAVSQTPKYLVTQMGNDKSIKCEQNLGHDTMYWYKQDSKKFLKIMFSYNNKELIINETVPNRFSPKSPDKAHLNLHINSLELGDSAVYFCASSAVEGYVSPLHFGNGTRLTVT.

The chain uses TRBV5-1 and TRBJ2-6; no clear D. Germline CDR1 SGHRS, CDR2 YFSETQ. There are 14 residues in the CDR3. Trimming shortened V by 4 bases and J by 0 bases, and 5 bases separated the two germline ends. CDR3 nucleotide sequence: TGCGCCAGCAGCGGCGGCTCTGGGGCCAACGTCCTGACTTTC. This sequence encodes CASSGGSGANVLTF.

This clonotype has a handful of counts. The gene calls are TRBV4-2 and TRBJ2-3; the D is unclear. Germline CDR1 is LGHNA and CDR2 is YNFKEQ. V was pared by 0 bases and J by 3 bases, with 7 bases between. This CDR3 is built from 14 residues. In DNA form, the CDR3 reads TGTGCCAGCAGCCAAGATCTTGGAACAGATACGCAGTATTTT. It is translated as CASSQDLGTDTQYF.

CDR3 DNA: TGTGCCGGGGAGGGTGAATACTCCTACGAGCAGTACTTC. It specifies CAGEGEYSYEQYF. The rearrangement uses TRBV7-9 and TRBJ2-7, with 7 bases matching TRBD2. In germline, CDR1 is SEHNR, CDR2 FQNEAQ (reference sequence). The CDR3 loop spans 13 amino acids. Germline trimming cut 11 bases from V and 0 bases from J; bases unmatched to any gene: 7.

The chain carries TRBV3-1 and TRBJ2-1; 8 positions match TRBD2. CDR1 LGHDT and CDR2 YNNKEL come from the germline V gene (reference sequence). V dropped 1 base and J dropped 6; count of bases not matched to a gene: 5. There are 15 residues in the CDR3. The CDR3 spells CASSQVIAGFNEQFF. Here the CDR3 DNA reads TGTGCCAGCAGCCAAGTGATAGCGGGATTCAATGAGCAGTTCTTC.

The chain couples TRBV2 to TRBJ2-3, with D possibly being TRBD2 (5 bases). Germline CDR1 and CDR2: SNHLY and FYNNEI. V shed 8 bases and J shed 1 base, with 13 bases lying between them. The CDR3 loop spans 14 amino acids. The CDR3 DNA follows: TGTGCCAGCCCGCTAGGGCGGGGCACAGATACGCAGTATTTT. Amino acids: CASPLGRGTDTQYF.

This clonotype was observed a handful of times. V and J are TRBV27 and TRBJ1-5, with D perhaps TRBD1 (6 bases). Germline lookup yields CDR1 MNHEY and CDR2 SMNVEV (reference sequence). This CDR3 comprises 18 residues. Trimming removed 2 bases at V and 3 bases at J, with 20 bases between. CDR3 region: CASSLRIPDRISNQPQHF. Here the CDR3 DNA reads TGTGCCAGCAGTTTACGGATCCCCGACAGGATCTCCAATCAGCCCCAGCATTTT.

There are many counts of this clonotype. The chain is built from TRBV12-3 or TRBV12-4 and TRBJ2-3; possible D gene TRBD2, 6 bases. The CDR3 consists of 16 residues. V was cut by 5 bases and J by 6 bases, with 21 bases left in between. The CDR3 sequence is CASSLSGTGGADTQYF. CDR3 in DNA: TGTGCCAGCAGTCTTTCCGGGACGGGCGGGGCGGATACGCAGTATTTT.

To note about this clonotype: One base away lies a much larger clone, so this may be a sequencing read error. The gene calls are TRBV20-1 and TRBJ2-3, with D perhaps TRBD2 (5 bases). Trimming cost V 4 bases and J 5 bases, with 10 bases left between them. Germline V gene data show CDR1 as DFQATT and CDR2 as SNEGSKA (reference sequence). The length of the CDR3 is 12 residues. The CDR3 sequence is CSAIGVGDTQYF. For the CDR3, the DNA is TGCAGTGCTATCGGGGTAGGAGATACGCAGTATTTT.

For the CDR3, the DNA is TGTGCCACCAGTGATAACCCGGGACTAGCGGGGAGCTCCTACAATGAGCAGTTCTTC. It specifies CATSDNPGLAGSSYNEQFF. This chain links TRBV24-1 with TRBJ2-1; 13 positions match TRBD2. J gave up 0 bases and V 3 bases, and 7 bases lay outside the gene matches. The CDR3 is 19 amino acids. Germline values: CDR1 KGHDR, CDR2 SFDVKD.

The CDR3 reads CSAPKMTGAGEKLFF. CDR3 nucleotides: TGCAGTGCTCCGAAAATGACAGGGGCCGGAGAAAAACTGTTTTTT. This chain uses TRBV20-1 with TRBJ1-4; 8 nucleotides match TRBD1. The CDR3 spans 15 residues. Unmatched junction bases numbered 13, after V lost 5 bases and J lost 8 bases. Germline V CDR1 and CDR2: DFQATT, SNEGSKA (reference sequence).

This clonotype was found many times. The CDR3 protein is CASTSVRADGYTF. CDR3 coding DNA: TGTGCCAGTACCTCGGTCAGGGCCGATGGCTACACCTTC. V usage is TRBV19 and J usage is TRBJ1-2; D is possibly TRBD1 (5 bases). This CDR3 spans 13 amino acids. Trimming left V 7 bases short and J 6 bases short, with 15 bases between. Germline lookup yields CDR1 LNHDA and CDR2 SQIVND (reference sequence).

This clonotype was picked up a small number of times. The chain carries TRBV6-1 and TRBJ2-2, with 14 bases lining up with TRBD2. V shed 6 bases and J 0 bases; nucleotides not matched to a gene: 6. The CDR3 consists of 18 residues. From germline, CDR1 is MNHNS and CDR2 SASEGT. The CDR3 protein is CASSLGLAGGANTGELFF. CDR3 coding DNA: TGTGCCAGCAGCCTCGGACTAGCGGGAGGAGCGAACACCGGGGAGCTGTTTTTT.

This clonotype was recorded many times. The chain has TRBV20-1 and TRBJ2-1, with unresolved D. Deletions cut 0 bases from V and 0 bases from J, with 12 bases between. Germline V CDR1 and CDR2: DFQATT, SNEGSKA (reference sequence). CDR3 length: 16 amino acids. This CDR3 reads CSARDWGPGSYNEQFF. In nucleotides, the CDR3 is TGCAGTGCTAGAGATTGGGGTCCAGGCTCCTACAATGAGCAGTTCTTC.